These T cell receptor beta chains were read from a single sample in a study of breast tumors, draining lymph nodes, adjacent tissues. Via MiXCR, TCRdb re-called the multiplex PCR reads, giving one row per CDR3 protein. The profile shows around 170,000 distinct CDR3 sequences, 30% to 35% of them singletons. Sequencing used axillary lymph node tissue. The receptor source for this set is a female donor with breast cancer. Some clones in this sample may be carry-over from other donors' samples. Each CDR3 is given with its conserved first and last residue. Fields, in order: V gene, J gene, D gene, clone size, CDR3 protein, CDR3 DNA. D genes are given only for firm matches. Some rows mark clone size as missing; the rest say once, few, many or name a class of expanded clone.

TRBV9	TRBJ1-3	-	many	CASSVAFGTSGNTIYF	TGTGCCAGCAGCGTAGCCTTCGGAACCTCTGGAAACACCATATATTTT
TRBV20-1	TRBJ1-6	-	-	CSAPSSSGTVNSPLHF	TGCAGTGCTCCCTCATCTAGCGGGACGGTCAATTCACCCCTCCACTTT
TRBV9	TRBJ2-5	TRBD2	many	CASSVGLAAIPSETQYF	TGTGCCAGCAGCGTCGGACTAGCGGCTATACCCTCCGAGACCCAGTACTTC
TRBV19	TRBJ2-6	-	many	CASYGGQEDNVLTF	TGTGCCAGTTATGGGGGGCAGGAGGACAACGTCCTGACTTTC
TRBV20-1	TRBJ2-6	-	-	CSARYRSSGANVLTF	TGCAGTGCTAGATACAGGAGCTCTGGGGCCAACGTCCTGACTTTC
TRBV20-1	TRBJ2-1	-	many	CSAGGKQGYNEQFF	TGCAGTGCCGGGGGCAAGCAGGGTTACAATGAGCAGTTCTTC
TRBV7-3	TRBJ2-6	-	many	CASSPAGTLPPSGANVLTF	TGTGCCAGCAGCCCCGCCGGGACCCTACCTCCCTCTGGGGCCAACGTCCTGACTTTC
TRBV7-8	TRBJ2-6	-	many	CASSTLQGSGANVLTF	TGTGCCAGCAGCACACTCCAGGGGTCTGGGGCCAACGTCCTGACTTTC
TRBV5-6	TRBJ2-1	-	many	CASSLLRDQRSYNEQFF	TGTGCCAGCAGCCTCTTGCGGGACCAAAGGTCCTACAATGAGCAGTTCTTC
TRBV5-1	TRBJ1-2	-	many	CASSRGRGINYGYTF	TGCGCCAGCAGCCGAGGGAGGGGCATTAACTATGGCTACACCTTC
TRBV4-1	TRBJ2-5	TRBD1	many	CASSHDREETQYF	TGCGCCAGCAGCCATGACAGGGAGGAGACCCAGTACTTC
TRBV19	TRBJ2-3	TRBD2	many	CASSGRLAGTTDTQYF	TGTGCCAGTAGTGGCCGACTAGCGGGGACCACAGATACGCAGTATTTT
TRBV19	TRBJ2-1	-	many	CASSPTSGGLSYNEQFF	TGTGCCAGTAGTCCGACCTCTGGAGGGCTATCCTACAATGAGCAGTTCTTC
TRBV9	TRBJ2-3	TRBD2	many	CASSPSGGGSPKDTQYF	TGTGCCAGCAGCCCGAGTGGGGGGGGGAGTCCCAAGGATACGCAGTATTTT